This T cell receptor beta chain was identified during a study of patients and donors after allogeneic stem cell transplantation. The V and J ends lost 3 bases and 3 bases respectively, with 14 bases between them. This CDR3 comprises 15 residues. The germline V gene encodes CDR1 MGHDK and CDR2 SYGVNS. TCRdb recomputed calls from the RT-PCR reads with MiXCR, one row per CDR3 protein. The sample has tens of thousands of distinct CDR3 sequences, 37% seen once; the top ten hold 76%. The TCR was taken from a human donor who was either an allogeneic HSCT recipient or a stem cell or donor lymphocyte infusion donor (not recorded which). It is not recorded whose cells these are; they may come from a transplant donor. The chain carries TRBV25-1 and TRBJ2-5; D may be TRBD2 (5 bases). Sequencing was done on a sample of blood, either unsorted or a sorted T cell fraction (not recorded which). The CDR3 DNA is TGTGCCAGCAGTGAGGAAACTAGGGAGAAAGAGACCCAGTACTTC. Translation: CASSEETREKETQYF.